This entry describes one T cell receptor (beta chain). Its antigen specificity is not known. Base qualities are not recorded, but no much larger clone differs from it by a single base. The data stem from a study of cytomegalovirus exposure and HLA in healthy donors (dated by TCRdb to 2016 to 2017). Study-level background: An earlier analysis of a few hundred of the donors reported 276 Gb of sequence data and around 120 million unique TCR beta sequences obtained from 180 million or so T cells. In addition to the first cohort of 666 subjects, a separate validation cohort of approximately 110 different subjects was used. Across 398 genotyped donors of the cohort, an average of approximately 240,000 unique TCR beta nucleotide sequences per donor were sequenced, and roughly a sixth of those sequences were non-productive. To predict cytomegalovirus infection status, the study combined high-throughput TCR immunosequencing, statistical association of individual TCRs with disease status, and machine learning. HLA typing covered class I and class II loci at four-digit resolution. The aim of the study was to test whether cataloging public T cell receptors could identify signatures of past pathogen exposure. About 330 gigabases of sequencing data and around 80 million unique TCR sequences made up an early release that covered approximately 650 HLA-typed donors. A later genetic analysis used genome-wide SNP genotypes for about 65% of the roughly 700 donors, treating that subset as a discovery cohort. Several DR-DQ haplotypes were handled as single units for association and clustering, since linkage in the cohort was strong. Of the 398 genotyped donors, approximately 83% fell in the genetic ancestry cluster associated with self-reported Caucasian donors. The T cell repertoires of 666 subjects were profiled by immunosequencing and related to cytomegalovirus serostatus. The number of donors typed differed by locus, with roughly 629-640 for A, B, C, DRB1 and DQB1, over 500 for DQA1, over 600 for DPA1, and under 490 for DPB1. Alongside the repertoire data, information on donor age, sex, ethnicity and CMV serostatus was compiled. The later analysis used no new phenotypic data to find candidate immune exposures, relying instead on TCR beta sequences and their occurrence across donors. An earlier analysis of roughly 580 of the donors used high-throughput TCR beta sequencing to judge whether each TCR beta V gene segment behaved as functional or pseudogenic. Every repertoire in the discovery cohort had been generated on one and the same sequencing platform. A later analysis re-analyzed previously published TCR beta repertoires from 600 to 850 donors and added high-resolution HLA genotyping to study TCR occurrence patterns. The research as a whole found: A group of highly shared sequence variants was considered likely to be a technical artifact of the sequencing pipeline. A total of 150 to 200 TCR beta chains were listed by the study as associated with cytomegalovirus. Linkage disequilibrium might explain the correlated functional status among segregating V segments, but an unknown experimental factor could not be excluded. Because HLA typing was missing for some donors at each locus, association tests included only the typed subset. In vitro tests confirmed that a few of the cytomegalovirus-associated TCR beta chains recognize cytomegalovirus antigens. According to a later analysis, parvovirus B19, influenza, CMV and Epstein-Barr virus appeared linked to several top co-occurrence clusters. Because counts were too low, 15 to 20 rarely observed V segments, including chromosome 9 orphons, were excluded from the earlier analysis of 587 of the donors. The authors suggested that the approach could potentially be generalized to other disease states and immunological phenotypes. In a later genetic analysis, fewer N-insertions in productive TCRs were reported among donors in an Asian-associated ancestry cluster than the approximately 670-donor mean. Across donors, most TCR sequences were observed very rarely, whereas some public TCRs were present in many individuals. Some IMGT-functional V segments, including TRBV6-2 and TRBV6-3, could not be distinguished by the 87-base-pair reads and were therefore excluded. Only TCR beta chains were sequenced in this cohort, and the absence of alpha or paired-chain data limited detectable features. In an earlier analysis of some 550 of the donors, most TCR beta V segments were observed in productive rearrangements about 87% or about 30% of the time, broadly matching IMGT annotations. An association between a missense DCLRE1C variant and V-gene and J-gene trimming of TCR beta chains was found in a later genetic analysis and replicated in an independent cohort. At a false discovery rate of 0.05, a later analysis linked 16,000 or so TCR beta sequences to specific HLA alleles. In a later analysis, HLA-associated TCR beta chains were found to be more clonally expanded and to have lower generation probabilities than equally common non-associated chains. Most CMV-associated TCR beta chains appeared to be HLA-restricted in a later analysis, and the HLA associations seemed to be driven largely by CMV exposure. Presence/absence analyses assumed roughly uniform sequencing depth across donors, an assumption that may not hold. The classifier was reported to diagnose cytomegalovirus status with high specificity and sensitivity in both the original and validation cohorts. Assigning TCR associations to individual alleles was difficult when HLA alleles, especially DR and DQ, strongly co-occurred. For the cohort, immune exposure information was limited to CMV serostatus. A further reported finding was that TCR beta sequences accurately predicted the HLA-A and HLA-B alleles for most subjects in the first cohort. According to a later analysis, TCR association rates differed among HLA loci, with DRB1 alleles showing the most associated TCRs and HLA-C alleles showing the fewest.

Receptor amplification or capture employed the immunoSEQ multiplex PCR assay. For the multiplex PCR, a mixture combining 60 forward primers for TCR Vbeta segments and 13 reverse primers for TCR Jbeta segments was used. Amplification of the CDR3 region of rearranged TCR beta genes was performed with a multiplex PCR assay on genomic DNA. The Illumina HiSeq System was used to sequence the amplified TCR beta libraries as 87-base-pair reads. As for how the authors treated the data: In a later analysis, some 80 million unique TCR beta chains were counted across the 650 to 750 repertoires, and about 10 million of these chains were shared by at least two donors. To remove PCR and sequencing errors, raw reads were error-corrected and collapsed into unique sequences using a nearest-neighbor algorithm that merged closely related sequences. V, D and J gene segments were assigned by aligning CDR3 sequences to IMGT reference sequences. Each retained sequence needed at least a six-nucleotide match to both a V gene segment and a J gene segment. Rearrangements were called productive when the CDR3 lacked stop codons and stayed in frame with V and J; all others were non-productive. CDR3 was defined by IMGT convention, running from the second conserved V-encoded cysteine to the conserved J-encoded phenylalanine. The earlier analysis of about 590 of the donors excluded sequences that lacked an unambiguous match to a single V gene segment. An earlier analysis of around 600 of the donors classified V segments as functional when productive rearrangements were above 56.7% and as segregating when the standard deviation between donors was above 5%. A statistical classification framework was built to diagnose cytomegalovirus status from the catalog of TCR beta chain sequences. A later analysis assigned V and J genes by comparing TCR nucleotide sequences with IMGT/GENE-DB human TR gene sequences. A later analysis assigned CDR3 sequences and most-parsimonious VDJ recombination scenarios with the TCRdist pipeline. In a later analysis, each TCR beta chain was defined by its CDR3 amino acid sequence together with its V-gene family, and reads without a unique V-gene family were excluded. To address suspected cross-contamination and a sequencing artifact, a later analysis removed a few hundred highly shared, low-generation-probability nucleotide sequences. In a later analysis, a clonal expansion index for each public chain was calculated from normalized within-repertoire ranks of inferred template counts. In a later analysis, generation probabilities were computed using a VDJ recombination model fitted to out-of-frame rearrangements, and the results were checked against IGoR. In a later analysis, TCR-TCR, TCR-HLA and TCR-CMV co-occurrence was scored with hypergeometric tests, and a repertoire-size bias correction was applied to TCR pairs. False discovery rates were estimated in a later analysis by permuting HLA or CMV assignments 20 times. In a later analysis, co-occurring TCRs were grouped using DBSCAN, and TCRdist sequence similarity was added for clustering within HLA-allele-positive subsets. Repertoires with fewer than 30,000 or more than 120,000 public chains were left out of co-occurrence clustering, as were four to six repertoires with anomalous nucleotide sharing. This is the immuneACCESS table as TCRdb keeps it, with only in-frame sequences that have V and J called. A part of the clones is gone; compared with another copy, unresolved V genes explain less than half, and the rest is unexplained. The V and J calls and clone size are taken from that table; D and trimming were inferred from the DNA. This sample is represented by around 28,000 clones; roughly 89% of them were singletons. The ten most abundant clones make up around 3% of the sample.

The cohort consisted of 600 to 700 healthy bone marrow donors. At the time of sampling, every cohort member was nominally healthy, though immune exposures that went unrecorded were likely present. The donor tested CMV seronegative, placing the donor among the roughly 400 seronegative members of the cohort. A peripheral blood sample was provided by each donor, and peripheral blood mononuclear cells were used for TCR beta sequencing. The Qiagen DNeasy Blood Extraction Kit was used to extract genomic DNA from the blood cell samples. The CDR3 sequence holds 14 residues, the cysteine and phenylalanine included. Only CDR3 DNA remains: 42 bases, in frame from the first base. The germline V gene yields MRHNA for CDR1 and SNTAGT for CDR2. V is shortened by 3 bases, J by 5 bases, and the region joining them spans 10 bases.

This receptor chain uses TRBV6-4 and TRBJ2-2; the D gene is perhaps TRBD1, on 6 matching bases. The sample comprised PBMCs. The clonotype was recovered from a boy between 10 and 17 years old in good health and CMV-seronegative. The sequenced DNA: TGTGCCAGCAGTGAGGATCAGGGGACCGGGGAGCTGTTTTTT. Its coded protein is CASSEDQGTGELFF.